The 3 T cell receptor beta chains below come from one sample, sequenced in a study of CDR3 diversity in severe acne. TCRdb re-called the PCR reads through MiXCR, storing one row per CDR3 protein. This sample carries over 100,000 distinct CDR3 sequences, 51% of them seen once, and the ten largest clones take over 10%. Sequencing used blood. These TCRs come from a male donor with acne.

In its sample, this clonotype was seen many times. The J gene is TRBJ2-7, the V gene TRBV6-6; D is unresolved. The CDR3 is 14 residues long. Germline lookup yields CDR1 MNHNY and CDR2 SVGAGI (reference sequence). Trimming stripped 5 bases from V and 2 bases from J, with 13 bases between. Here the CDR3 DNA reads TGTGCCAGCAGTGGGCAGGACGGAGCCTACGAGCAGTACTTC. It specifies CASSGQDGAYEQYF.

The genes are TRBV10-3 and TRBJ2-7, with D tentatively TRBD2 (7 bases). The CDR3 is 13 residues long. Germline V gene data show CDR1 as ENHRY and CDR2 as SYGVKD. V lost 6 bases to trimming and J lost 5 bases, with 14 bases between them. The CDR3 reads CAIRGAGAHEQYF. The CDR3 DNA reads as TGTGCCATCAGGGGGGCGGGAGCCCACGAGCAGTACTTC.

This clonotype was counted between two and nine times. J is TRBJ2-1 and V is TRBV5-1; 8 bases agree with TRBD1. This CDR3 has 14 amino acids. Germline V gene lookup returns CDR1 SGHRS and CDR2 YFSETQ. The junction had 5 bases not matched to a gene; V was cut back by 0 bases and J by 9 bases. Here the CDR3 reads CASSLEQGALEQFF. CDR3 nucleotide sequence: TGCGCCAGCAGCTTGGAGCAGGGGGCGCTTGAGCAGTTCTTC.